These 8 T cell receptor beta chains were sequenced from one sample in a study of CD8+ T cells in alopecia areata. RNA extraction and reverse transcription yielded cDNA as sequencing template. TCRdb's table, derived via immunoSEQ multiplex PCR, lists solely in-frame clones and lacks some. The sample carries about 110,000 clones, over 55% recorded once. The sample consisted of NKG2D-low CD8+ T cells sorted from blood. These receptors came from a human donor with alopecia areata.

The chain recombines TRBV5-1 with TRBJ2-7; D may be TRBD1 (5 bases). The germline CDR1 and CDR2 sequences are SGHRS and YFSETQ. Trimming removed 0 bases at V and 0 bases at J, with 13 bases between. The CDR3 spans 16 residues. The CDR3 DNA reads as TGCGCCAGCAGCTTGGCCGACAGCCAACGCTCCTACGAGCAGTACTTC. Translating it yields CASSLADSQRSYEQYF. The full variable domain, with the rest looked up from reference TRBV5-1 and TRBJ2-7, is KAGVTQTPRYLIKTRGQQVTLSCSPISGHRSVSWYQQTPGQGLQFLFEYFSETQRNKGNFPGRFSGRQFSNSRSEMNVSTLELGDSALYLCASSLADSQRSYEQYFGPGTRLTVT.

This clone was observed a handful of times. V gene TRBV28 combines with J gene TRBJ2-7; D possibly corresponds to TRBD2 (5 bases). The germline V gene has CDR1 MDHEN and CDR2 SYDVKM. With 8 bases removed from V and 4 bases from J, the gap between germline ends came to 15 bases. CDR3 length: 13 residues. DNA of the CDR3: TGTGCCAGCGGCGAGGGAGTTGGGTACGAGCAGTACTTC. This encodes CASGEGVGYEQYF.

The V call is TRBV4-1, the J call TRBJ2-7; tentative D call: TRBD1 (5 bases). This CDR3 comprises 16 residues. The germline V and J ends were trimmed by 2 bases and 1 base, with 15 bases remaining between them. Germline CDR1 MGHRA, CDR2 YSYEKL. The CDR3 coding sequence is TGCGCCAGCAGCCAAAATACAGGATCCCTTTCCTACGAGCAGTACTTC. Protein product: CASSQNTGSLSYEQYF.

The chain combines TRBV9 with TRBJ2-1, with D perhaps TRBD1 or TRBD2 (5 bases each). The CDR3 extends over 12 amino acids. From germline, CDR1 is SGDLS and CDR2 YYNGEE. V was shortened by 4 bases and J by 12 bases, with 14 bases between the two germline ends. The chain's CDR3 is CASSPGLARQFF. The CDR3 region has the DNA TGTGCCAGCAGCCCGGGGCTAGCTAGGCAGTTCTTC. Complete variable domain (other parts from reference TRBV9 and TRBJ2-1): DSGVTQTPKHLITATGQRVTLRCSPRSGDLSVYWYQQSLDQGLQFLIQYYNGEERAKGNILERFSAQQFPDLHSELNLSSLELGDSALYFCASSPGLARQFFGPGTRLTVL.

The rearrangement uses TRBV7-2 and TRBJ2-7; 11 bases are a match to TRBD2. Trimming removed 6 bases from V and 2 bases from J; junction bases left unmatched: 6. This CDR3 has 15 residues. The germline gives CDR1 SGHTA, CDR2 FQGNSA. The CDR3 loop reads CASSRGTSGTYEQYF. For the CDR3, the DNA is TGTGCCAGCAGTCGCGGGACTAGCGGCACCTACGAGCAGTACTTC. The full variable domain, with the rest looked up from reference TRBV7-2 and TRBJ2-7, is GAGVSQSPSNKVTEKGKDVELRCDPISGHTALYWYRQSLGQGLEFLIYFQGNSAPDKSGLPSDRFSAERTGGSVSTLTIQRTQQEDSAVYLCASSRGTSGTYEQYFGPGTRLTVT.

This clone was picked up a small number of times. The rearrangement uses TRBV4-1 and TRBJ2-7; possible D gene TRBD2, 5 bases. The V end was cut by 2 bases, the J end by 7 bases, with 9 bases between. Germline V gene lookup returns CDR1 MGHRA and CDR2 YSYEKL. This CDR3 contains 12 residues. CDR3 nucleotides: TGCGCCAGCAGCCAAAGCACGGGGGAGCAGTACTTC. Translation gives CASSQSTGEQYF.

This clone was recorded once. The gene calls are TRBV30 and TRBJ1-5; D may be TRBD1 (5 bases). This CDR3 spans 15 amino acids. V was trimmed by 3 bases and J by 0 bases, leaving 12 bases between them. Germline V gene sequence: CDR1 GTSNPN, CDR2 SVGIG (reference sequence). CDR3 nucleotides: TGTGCCTGGAGGGGCAGGGAATATAGCAATCAGCCCCAGCATTTT. This encodes CAWRGREYSNQPQHF.

The chain couples TRBV7-9 to TRBJ1-1, with 11 bases aligning to TRBD1. V lost 3 bases and J lost 3; bases outside the gene matches: 12. The germline V gene has CDR1 SEHNR and CDR2 FQNEAQ (reference sequence). The CDR3 has 18 amino acids. The CDR3 coding sequence is TGTGCCAGCAGCTTTATTGATCGGACAGGGGGCGGAGACACTGAAGCTTTCTTT. It translates to CASSFIDRTGGGDTEAFF.